This T cell receptor beta chain was recovered during a study of T-cell reconstitution after alpha-beta-depleted transplantation in children. Findings of the study overall: It was reported that alpha-beta T cells came from several hundred expanded graft clones (about two months after transplant). At the one-year point after transplant, T-cell counts and TCRbeta diversity were found to come mostly from T cells that had been newly produced.

Remarks on this clonotype: Its cognate antigen is unknown.

CDR3 length equals 17 residues. Per the germline V gene, CDR1 is MNHEY and CDR2 is SMNVEV (reference sequence). V lost 3 bases and J lost 3, with 20 bases in between. The TCRbeta library was prepared with unique molecular identifiers. MiXCR was run by TCRdb on the PCR reads, yielding one entry per CDR3 protein. The data show a few hundred thousand distinct CDR3 sequences, about a quarter seen once. This chain links TRBV27 with TRBJ1-1; D possibly corresponds to TRBD1 (5 bases). The specimen was PBMCs, collected before TCRalphabeta/CD19-depleted stem cell transplant. This TCR was sampled from a boy younger than two with Wiskott-Aldrich syndrome, due to receive a stem cell transplant. CDR3 coding DNA: TGTGCCAGCAGTTTCAGTTATGCGGGGATACAGGACACTGAAGCTTTCTTT. It encodes CASSFSYAGIQDTEAFF.